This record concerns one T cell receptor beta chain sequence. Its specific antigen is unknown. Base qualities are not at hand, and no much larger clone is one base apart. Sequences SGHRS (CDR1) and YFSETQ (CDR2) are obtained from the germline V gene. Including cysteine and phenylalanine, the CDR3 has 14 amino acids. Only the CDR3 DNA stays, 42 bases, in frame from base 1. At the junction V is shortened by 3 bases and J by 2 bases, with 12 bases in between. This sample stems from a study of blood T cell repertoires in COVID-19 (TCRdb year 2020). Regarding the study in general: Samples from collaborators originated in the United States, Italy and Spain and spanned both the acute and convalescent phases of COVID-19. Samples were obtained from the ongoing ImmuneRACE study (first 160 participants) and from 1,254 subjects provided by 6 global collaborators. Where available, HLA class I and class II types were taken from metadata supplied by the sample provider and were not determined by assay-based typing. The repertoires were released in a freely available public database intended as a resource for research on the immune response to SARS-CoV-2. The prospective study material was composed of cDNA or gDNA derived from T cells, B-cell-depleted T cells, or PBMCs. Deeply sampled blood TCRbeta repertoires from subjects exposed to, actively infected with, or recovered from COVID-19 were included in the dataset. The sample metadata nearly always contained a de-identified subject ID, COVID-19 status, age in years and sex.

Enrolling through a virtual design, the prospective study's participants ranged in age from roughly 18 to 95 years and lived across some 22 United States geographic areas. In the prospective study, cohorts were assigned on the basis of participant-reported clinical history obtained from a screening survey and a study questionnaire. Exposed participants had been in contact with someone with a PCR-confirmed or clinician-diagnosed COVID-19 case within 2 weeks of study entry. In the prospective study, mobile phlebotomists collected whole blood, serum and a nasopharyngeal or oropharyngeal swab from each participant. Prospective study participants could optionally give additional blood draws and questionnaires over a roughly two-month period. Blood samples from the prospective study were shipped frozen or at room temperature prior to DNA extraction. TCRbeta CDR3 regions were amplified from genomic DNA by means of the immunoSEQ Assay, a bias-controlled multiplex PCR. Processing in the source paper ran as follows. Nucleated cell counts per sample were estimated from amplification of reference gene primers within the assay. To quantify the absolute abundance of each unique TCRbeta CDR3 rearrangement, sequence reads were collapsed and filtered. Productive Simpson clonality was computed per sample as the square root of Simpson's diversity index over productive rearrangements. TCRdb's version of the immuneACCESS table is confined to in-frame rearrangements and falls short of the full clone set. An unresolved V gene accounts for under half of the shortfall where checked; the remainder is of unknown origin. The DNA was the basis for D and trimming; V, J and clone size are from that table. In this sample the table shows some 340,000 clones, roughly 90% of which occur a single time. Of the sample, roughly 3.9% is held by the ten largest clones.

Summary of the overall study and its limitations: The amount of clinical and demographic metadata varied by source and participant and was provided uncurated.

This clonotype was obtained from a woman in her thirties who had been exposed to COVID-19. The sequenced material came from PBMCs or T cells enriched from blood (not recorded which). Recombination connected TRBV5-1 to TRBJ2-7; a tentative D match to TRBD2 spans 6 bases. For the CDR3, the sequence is CASSSSGPTYEQYF. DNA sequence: TGCGCCAGCAGCTCCAGCGGGCCTACCTACGAGCAGTACTTC.